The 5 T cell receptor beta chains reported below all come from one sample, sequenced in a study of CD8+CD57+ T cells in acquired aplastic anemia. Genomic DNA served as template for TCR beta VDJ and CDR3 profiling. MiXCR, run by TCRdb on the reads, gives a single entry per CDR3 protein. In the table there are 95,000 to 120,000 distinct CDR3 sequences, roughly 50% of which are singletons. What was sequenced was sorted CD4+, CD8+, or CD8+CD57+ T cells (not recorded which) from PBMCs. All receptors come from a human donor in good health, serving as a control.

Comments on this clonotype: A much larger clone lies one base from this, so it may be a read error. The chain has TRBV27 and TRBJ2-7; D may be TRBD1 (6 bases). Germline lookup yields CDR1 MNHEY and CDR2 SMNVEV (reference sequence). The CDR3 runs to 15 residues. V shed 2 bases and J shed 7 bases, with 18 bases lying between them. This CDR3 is CASSLVGAGVREQYF. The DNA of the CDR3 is TGTGCCAGCAGTTTAGTCGGGGCAGGGGTTAGAGAGCAGTACTTC.

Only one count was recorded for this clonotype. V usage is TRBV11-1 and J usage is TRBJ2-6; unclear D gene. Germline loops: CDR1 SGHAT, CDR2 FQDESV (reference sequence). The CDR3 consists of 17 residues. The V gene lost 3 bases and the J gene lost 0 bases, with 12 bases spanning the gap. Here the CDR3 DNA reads TGTGCCAGCAGCTTGGGCACCTCCCTCTCTGGGGCCAACGTCCTGACTTTC. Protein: CASSLGTSLSGANVLTF.

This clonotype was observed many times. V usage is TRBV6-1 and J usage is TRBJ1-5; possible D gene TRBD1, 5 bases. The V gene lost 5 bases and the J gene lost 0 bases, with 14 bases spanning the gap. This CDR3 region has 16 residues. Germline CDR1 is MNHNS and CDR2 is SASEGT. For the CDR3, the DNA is TGTGCCAGCAGTTCGCCGGGGGACCCTAGCAATCAGCCCCAGCATTTT. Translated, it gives CASSSPGDPSNQPQHF.

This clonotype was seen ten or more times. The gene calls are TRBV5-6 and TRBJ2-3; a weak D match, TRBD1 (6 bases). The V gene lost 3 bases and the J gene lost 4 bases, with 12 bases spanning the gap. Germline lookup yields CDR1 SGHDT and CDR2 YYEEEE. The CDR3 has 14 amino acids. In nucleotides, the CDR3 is TGTGCCAGCAGCTACACAGGGAACGCAGATACGCAGTATTTT. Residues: CASSYTGNADTQYF.

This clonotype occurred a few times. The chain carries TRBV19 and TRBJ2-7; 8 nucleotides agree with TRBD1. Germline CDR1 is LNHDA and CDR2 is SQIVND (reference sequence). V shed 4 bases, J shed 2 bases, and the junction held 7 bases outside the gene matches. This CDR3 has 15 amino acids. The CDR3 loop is CASSRRQGATYEQYF. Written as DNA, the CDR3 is TGTGCCAGTAGTAGAAGGCAGGGGGCAACCTACGAGCAGTACTTC.